This T cell receptor (beta chain) appears in the sequencing data of a study of brain T cells in children with intractable seizures. Measured with immunoSEQ multiplex PCR; TCRdb has only the in-frame clones, and not every one. Of 110,000 or so clones listed, approximately 94% are singletons. General study findings and limits: Viral specificity was inferred only from CDR3 similarity; HCMV serostatus was unknown.

On this clone: Antigen unknown.

The CDR3 length is 14 residues. The germline gives CDR1 MDHEN, CDR2 SYDVKM. Trimming took off 5 bases at V and 5 bases at J, with 13 bases between the two ends. Surgery cases with the highest brain T cell transcript signatures were chosen for sequencing. Pre-surgery treatment included at least one anti-epileptic drug. The receptor was derived from a boy in the first two years of life with hemimegalencephaly and intractable seizures. This specimen was peripheral blood, taken at surgery. The chain recombines TRBV28 with TRBJ1-3; D call uncertain. The CDR3 sequence is CASSPLPSRNTIYF. As DNA, the CDR3 is TGTGCCAGCAGTCCCCTCCCTTCAAGAAACACCATATATTTT.